This T cell receptor beta chain stems from a study of shared clonotypes between healthy human individuals. Trimming cost V 10 bases and J 7 bases, with 31 bases left between them. The germline V gene encodes CDR1 MNHEY and CDR2 SMNVEV (reference sequence). CDR3 length: 18 residues. The protocol was immunoSEQ multiplex PCR, while the TCRdb copy is restricted to in-frame clones and leaves out a portion. The sample lists 550,000 to 850,000 clones, approximately 77% occurring once. This rearrangement joins TRBV27 to TRBJ1-4; the D gene is possibly TRBD1 (6 bases). The sequencing input was memory CD4+ T cells sorted from blood. Documented subset: CD45RA-negative fraction. The receptor was isolated from a woman in her twenties or thirties in good health. The CDR3 loop is CATQASRDKEPLPEKLFF. DNA for the CDR3: TGTGCCACCCAAGCCTCCCGGGACAAGGAGCCACTCCCTGAAAAACTGTTTTTT.